The clone carrying this T cell receptor beta chain was detected a few times. This record comes from a study of response to subunit inactivated influenza vaccine. The CDR3 runs to 15 residues. The V gene end was trimmed by 1 base and the J gene end by 5 bases; junction bases not matched to a gene: 4. CDR1 is MNHEY and CDR2 is SVGAGI in the germline V gene. Each CDR3 protein is one row after TCRdb ran MiXCR on the RT-PCR reads. The data contain about 800,000 distinct CDR3 sequences, around 21% of them singletons. The sample was PBMCs from blood, taken 4 to 6 days after vaccination. The chain uses TRBV6-5 and TRBJ2-1; TRBD1 aligns across 8 bases. The TCR comes from a man aged 50 to 59 who received an inactivated influenza vaccine. The CDR3 reads CASSYWTGIDNEQFF. In DNA form, the CDR3 reads TGTGCCAGCAGTTACTGGACAGGGATTGACAATGAGCAGTTCTTC.